This entry features one T cell receptor (beta chain) sequence. The antigen is undetermined. One end of the junction fails to match germline, which may point to a read error. Researchers prepared the TCRbeta library using unique molecular identifiers, the study reports. TCRdb analysed the PCR reads with MiXCR anew, one entry per CDR3 protein. The sample lists hundreds of thousands of distinct CDR3 sequences, over 10% occurring once. This record comes from a study of T-cell reconstitution after alpha-beta-depleted transplantation in children. The study's findings and limits: The study traced high day-60 TCRbeta diversity in some patients to surviving recipient T cells and thymic progenitors. A year had passed since transplant, and T-cell counts and diversity by then came mostly from newly produced T cells. Approximately two months post-transplant, alpha-beta T cells reportedly originated from several hundred expanded graft clones.

Germline lookup yields CDR1 LNHNV and CDR2 YYDKDF (reference sequence). This CDR3 contains 15 residues. Specimen: PBMCs, mostly from graft donor cells, collected 360 days after TCRalphabeta/CD19-depleted stem cell transplant. This TCR came from a male patient between 5 and 17 years old who had a stem cell transplant for acute myeloid leukemia, so the T cells may come from the graft donor. The chain is built from TRBV15 and TRBJ2-2; D uncertain. CDR3 DNA: TGTGCCACCAACAGAGCCGGGTGGAACACCGGGGAGCTGTTTTTT. It yields the protein CATNRAGWNTGELFF.